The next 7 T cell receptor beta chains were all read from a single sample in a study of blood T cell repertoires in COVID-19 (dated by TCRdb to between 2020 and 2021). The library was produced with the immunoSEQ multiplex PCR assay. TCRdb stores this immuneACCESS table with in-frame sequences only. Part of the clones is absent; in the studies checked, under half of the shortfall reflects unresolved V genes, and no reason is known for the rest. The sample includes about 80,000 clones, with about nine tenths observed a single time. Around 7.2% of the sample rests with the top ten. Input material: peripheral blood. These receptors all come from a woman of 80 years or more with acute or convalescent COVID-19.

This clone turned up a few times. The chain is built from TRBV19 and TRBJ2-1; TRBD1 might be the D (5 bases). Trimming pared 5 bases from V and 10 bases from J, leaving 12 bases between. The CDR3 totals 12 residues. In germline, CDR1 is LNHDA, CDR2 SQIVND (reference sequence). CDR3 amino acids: CASSSRGPEQFF. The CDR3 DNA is TGTGCCAGTAGTTCAAGGGGTCCCGAGCAGTTCTTC.

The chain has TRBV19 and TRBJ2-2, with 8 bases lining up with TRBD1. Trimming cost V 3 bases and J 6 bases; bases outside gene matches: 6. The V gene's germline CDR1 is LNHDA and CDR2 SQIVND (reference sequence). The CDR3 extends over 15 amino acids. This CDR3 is CASSISQGASGELFF. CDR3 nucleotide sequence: TGTGCCAGTAGTATTTCTCAGGGGGCGTCCGGGGAGCTGTTTTTT.

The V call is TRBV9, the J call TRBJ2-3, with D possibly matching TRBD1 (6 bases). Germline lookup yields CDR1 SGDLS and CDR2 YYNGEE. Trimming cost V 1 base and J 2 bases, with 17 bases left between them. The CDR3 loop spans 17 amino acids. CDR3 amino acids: CASSVTPGQGDTDTQYF. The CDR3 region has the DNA TGTGCCAGCAGCGTAACACCGGGACAAGGGGACACAGATACGCAGTATTTT.

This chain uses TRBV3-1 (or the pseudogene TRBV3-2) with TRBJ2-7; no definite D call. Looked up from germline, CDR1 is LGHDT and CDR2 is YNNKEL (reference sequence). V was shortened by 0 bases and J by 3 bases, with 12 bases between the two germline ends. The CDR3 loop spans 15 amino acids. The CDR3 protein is CASSQDRSYYYEQYF. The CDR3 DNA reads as TGTGCCAGCAGCCAAGATCGGAGTTACTACTACGAGCAGTACTTC.

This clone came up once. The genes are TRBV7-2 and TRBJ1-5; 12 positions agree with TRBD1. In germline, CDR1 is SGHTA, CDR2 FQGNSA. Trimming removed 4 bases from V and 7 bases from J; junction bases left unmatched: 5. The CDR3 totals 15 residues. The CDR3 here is CASSYPGTGGQPQHF. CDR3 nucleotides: TGTGCCAGCAGCTACCCCGGGACAGGGGGCCAGCCCCAGCATTTT.

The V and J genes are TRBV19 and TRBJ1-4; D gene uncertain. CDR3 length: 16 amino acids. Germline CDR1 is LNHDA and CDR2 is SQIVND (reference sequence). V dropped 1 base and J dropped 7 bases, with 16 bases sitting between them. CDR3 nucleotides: TGTGCCAGTAGTATAGCGCGGGCTGCAGGAGGTGAAAAACTGTTTTTT. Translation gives CASSIARAAGGEKLFF.

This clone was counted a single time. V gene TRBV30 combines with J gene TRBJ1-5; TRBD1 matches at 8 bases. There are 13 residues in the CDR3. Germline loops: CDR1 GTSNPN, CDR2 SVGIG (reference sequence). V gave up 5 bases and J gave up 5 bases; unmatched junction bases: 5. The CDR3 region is CAWAQGDDQPQHF. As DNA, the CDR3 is TGTGCCTGGGCACAGGGGGATGATCAGCCCCAGCATTTT. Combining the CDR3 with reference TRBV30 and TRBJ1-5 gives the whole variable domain SQTIHQWPATLVQPVGSPLSLECTVEGTSNPNLYWYRQAAGRGLQLLFYSVGIGQISSEVPQNLSASRPQDRQFILSSKKLLLSDSGFYLCAWAQGDDQPQHFGDGTRLSIL.